The next 22 T cell receptor beta chains were all read from a single sample in a study of blood T cells in healthy people across ages. Primed by a sample-barcoded 5' primer and a J-beta primer mix, a second PCR proceeded for about 7 to 11 cycles. MiXCR was run by TCRdb on the 5' RACE reads, yielding one entry per CDR3 protein. The table includes 1.4 million to 1.5 million distinct CDR3 sequences, 35% to 45% detected once. The source material was blood. The receptors here all came from a woman aged 18-30 years in good health.

V usage is TRBV20-1 and J usage is TRBJ2-7; 7 nucleotides line up with TRBD1. Germline values: CDR1 DFQATT, CDR2 SNEGSKA (reference sequence). V gave up 2 bases and J gave up 2 bases; unmatched junction bases: 9. This CDR3 has 15 amino acids. In nucleotides, the CDR3 is TGCAGTGCTAGACACCCGGGACAGAGCACCTACGAGCAGTACTTC. Translation: CSARHPGQSTYEQYF.

The chain combines TRBV11-2 with TRBJ2-7; TRBD2 might be the D (5 bases). The CDR3 length is 15 residues. V was clipped by 5 bases and J by 0 bases, with 14 bases between them. The germline CDR1 and CDR2 sequences are SGHAT and FQNNGV. The DNA of the CDR3 is TGTGCCAGCAGCCTGCGGACTTACCGCTCCTACGAGCAGTACTTC. It is translated as CASSLRTYRSYEQYF.

The rearrangement uses TRBV13 and TRBJ2-1; 7 nucleotides match TRBD2. Germline V gene data show CDR1 as PRHDT and CDR2 as FYEKMQ (reference sequence). The CDR3 totals 15 residues. Germline trimming cut 1 base from V and 4 bases from J; bases unmatched to any gene: 4. This CDR3 is CASSLASGEYNEQFF. In DNA, the CDR3 is TGTGCCAGCAGCTTAGCTAGCGGAGAGTACAATGAGCAGTTCTTC.

The chain is built from TRBV4-1 and TRBJ2-5, with 7 bases that match TRBD2. Looked up from germline, CDR1 is MGHRA and CDR2 is YSYEKL. J lost 2 bases, V lost 0 bases, and 0 bases had no gene match. This CDR3 is 14 amino acids long. This chain's CDR3 is CASSQERGQETQYF. The CDR3 nucleotides read TGCGCCAGCAGCCAAGAGCGGGGGCAAGAGACCCAGTACTTC.

The V call is TRBV4-1, the J call TRBJ2-1; D may be TRBD2 (5 bases). V lost 0 bases and J 2 bases, leaving 11 bases between the germline ends. The CDR3 has 16 residues. The germline gives CDR1 MGHRA, CDR2 YSYEKL. The CDR3 protein is CASSQDLVEAYNEQFF. CDR3 DNA sequence: TGCGCCAGCAGCCAAGATTTGGTGGAGGCCTACAATGAGCAGTTCTTC.

This clonotype was detected only a few times. The chain is built from TRBV20-1 and TRBJ2-5; the D call may be TRBD1 or TRBD2 (5 bases each). The V gene lost 3 bases and the J gene lost 4 bases, with 15 bases spanning the gap. Germline V gene data show CDR1 as DFQATT and CDR2 as SNEGSKA (reference sequence). The CDR3 is 14 residues long. The chain's CDR3 is CSASFVGVRETQYF. The CDR3 region has the DNA TGCAGTGCTAGTTTCGTGGGGGTTCGAGAGACCCAGTACTTC.

The V call is TRBV10-3, the J call TRBJ1-1, with D maybe TRBD1 (6 bases). The CDR3 runs 15 residues. V lost 6 bases and J 4 bases, leaving 18 bases between the germline ends. CDR1 is ENHRY and CDR2 is SYGVKD in the germline V gene. CDR3 in amino acids: CAISPEGGSVTEAFF. CDR3 bases: TGTGCCATCAGCCCCGAGGGGGGTTCGGTCACTGAAGCTTTCTTT.

In its sample, this clonotype was seen many times. Mismatch with germline at one junction end may stem from a read error. This rearrangement joins TRBV3-1 to TRBJ2-7; D possibly corresponds to TRBD1 (6 bases). From germline, CDR1 is LGHDT and CDR2 YNNKEL (reference sequence). This CDR3 is built from 14 residues. For the CDR3, the DNA is TGCGCCAGCAGCCAAGCAGGGGACTCCTACGAGCAGTACTTC. It specifies CASSQAGDSYEQYF.

The genes are TRBV7-9 and TRBJ2-3; TRBD2 matches at 10 bases. The CDR3 length is 16 residues. The germline gives CDR1 SEHNR, CDR2 FQNEAQ (reference sequence). V shed 2 bases and J 2 bases; nucleotides not matched to a gene: 4. The CDR3 here is CASSLQLAGVTDTQYF. The CDR3 region has the DNA TGTGCCAGCAGCTTACAGCTAGCGGGGGTCACAGATACGCAGTATTTT.

The J gene is TRBJ2-3, the V gene TRBV20-1; 15 bases line up with TRBD2. J was trimmed by 2 bases and V by 0 bases; bases with no gene match: 12. Germline CDR1 and CDR2: DFQATT and SNEGSKA (reference sequence). There are 20 residues in the CDR3. The CDR3 sequence: CSARDATGTSGRILTDTQYF. The CDR3 DNA reads TGCAGTGCTAGAGATGCTACCGGGACTAGCGGGAGGATCCTCACAGATACGCAGTATTTT.

This clonotype came up a few times. This rearrangement joins TRBV4-1 to TRBJ2-7; D call uncertain. The germline V and J ends were trimmed by 0 bases and 2 bases, with 14 bases remaining between them. This CDR3 has 16 amino acids. CDR1 MGHRA and CDR2 YSYEKL come from the germline V gene. The chain's CDR3 is CASSQDPQAKAYEQYF. The CDR3 DNA reads as TGCGCCAGCAGCCAAGATCCCCAGGCGAAGGCCTACGAGCAGTACTTC.

The chain couples TRBV28 to TRBJ2-3, with D perhaps TRBD2 (6 bases). Germline assignment: CDR1 MDHEN and CDR2 SYDVKM. V was cut by 3 bases and J by 2 bases, with 12 bases left in between. This CDR3 is built from 15 residues. Here the CDR3 DNA reads TGTGCCAGCAGTTTGCGGGACTTTACCACAGATACGCAGTATTTT. Translation gives CASSLRDFTTDTQYF.

On this clonotype: The junction differs from germline at one of its ends, possibly a read error. The chain is built from TRBV14 and TRBJ2-5; possible D gene TRBD2, 6 bases. CDR1 is SGHDN and CDR2 is FVKESK in the germline V gene. The CDR3 is made up of 17 amino acids. The CDR3 DNA is TGTGTCAGCAGCCAAGAGTCTGCCGGGGGTTGGCAAGAGACCCAGTACTTC. Its protein is CVSSQESAGGWQETQYF.

In this sample, this clonotype turned up once. The chain combines TRBV12-3 or TRBV12-4 with TRBJ1-1; D is unresolved. V lost 3 bases, J lost 1 base, and 15 bases lay in between. The CDR3 totals 16 residues. The CDR3 protein is CASSFGSTSGNTEAFF. Written as DNA, the CDR3 is TGTGCCAGCAGTTTTGGTTCTACCTCGGGGAACACTGAAGCTTTCTTT.

This sequence joins TRBV12-3 or TRBV12-4 and TRBJ1-2, with TRBD1 matching 7 bases. The V gene end was trimmed by 6 bases and the J gene end by 6 bases; junction bases not matched to a gene: 7. The CDR3 loop spans 13 amino acids. The CDR3 nucleotides read TGTGCCAGCAGGAACAGGGGAAATGATGGCTACACCTTC. It translates to CASRNRGNDGYTF.

This clonotype has only a few counts. The chain combines TRBV20-1 with TRBJ1-1, with D perhaps TRBD1 (6 bases). Germline values: CDR1 DFQATT, CDR2 SNEGSKA (reference sequence). V gave up 2 bases and J gave up 5 bases, with 18 bases separating them. The CDR3 runs 15 residues. CDR3 loop: CSARKTGAAGTEAFF. The CDR3 DNA reads as TGCAGTGCTAGAAAAACGGGGGCGGCTGGAACTGAAGCTTTCTTT.

The chain combines TRBV20-1 with TRBJ2-1; a possible D gene is TRBD2 (6 bases). Germline V gene lookup returns CDR1 DFQATT and CDR2 SNEGSKA (reference sequence). Trimming took 0 bases from V and 10 from J, leaving 7 bases between them. There are 11 residues in the CDR3. The CDR3 spells CSARDLAEQFF. CDR3 nucleotide sequence: TGCAGTGCTAGAGACCTAGCGGAGCAGTTCTTC.

The rearrangement uses TRBV25-1 and TRBJ2-1; TRBD2 matches 11 bases. The CDR3 contains 15 residues. V shed 1 base and J 6 bases; nucleotides not matched to a gene: 2. The germline V gene has CDR1 MGHDK and CDR2 SYGVNS. CDR3 sequence reads: CASSESTSGSNEQFF. The DNA for the CDR3 is TGTGCCAGCAGTGAATCTACTAGCGGGAGCAATGAGCAGTTCTTC.

This clonotype was found once. The chain combines TRBV20-1 with TRBJ2-4; no reliable D call. The better agreement between TRBJ2-7 and the DNA end casts doubt on the J call. Germline values: CDR1 DFQATT, CDR2 SNEGSKA (reference sequence). CDR3 length equals 11 residues. CDR3 DNA: TGCAGTGCCCATAACCCCAACGAGCAGTACTTC. It is translated as CSAHNPNEQYF.

The chain carries TRBV9 and TRBJ1-1; D remains unclear. CDR3 length: 17 amino acids. Trimming left V 0 bases short and J 5 bases short, with 20 bases between. Germline CDR1 is SGDLS and CDR2 is YYNGEE. The CDR3 loop is CASSVGQTGYRTTEAFF. For the CDR3, the DNA is TGTGCCAGCAGCGTAGGTCAGACGGGATACCGAACAACTGAAGCTTTCTTT.

This clonotype was observed a few times. The chain carries TRBV10-3 and TRBJ2-5; 9 bases line up with TRBD1. After removal of 11 bases from V and 11 bases from J, the junction contained 15 bases not matched to a gene. The CDR3 is made up of 13 amino acids. The germline V gene encodes CDR1 ENHRY and CDR2 SYGVKD. DNA of the CDR3: TGTGCCGCCCAAATGGGACAGGGAGAAGAGCAGTACTTC. It yields the protein CAAQMGQGEEQYF.

The chain uses TRBV12-3 or TRBV12-4 and TRBJ2-3; D remains unclear. This CDR3 is built from 14 residues. V lost 3 bases to trimming and J lost 2 bases, with 9 bases between them. CDR3 nucleotide sequence: TGTGCCAGCAGTTTCGATCTTACCACAGATACGCAGTATTTT. Residues: CASSFDLTTDTQYF.